This T cell receptor beta chain was captured by sequencing in a study of shared clonotypes between healthy human individuals. The length of the CDR3 is 15 residues. Trimming pared 2 bases from V and 5 bases from J, leaving 12 bases between. CDR1 and CDR2 from the germline V gene are WSHSY and SAAADI. A deep-level run was used for the assay. TCRdb's table, derived via immunoSEQ multiplex PCR, lists solely in-frame clones and lacks some. The sample records over 300,000 clones, roughly 84% being singletons. The source is a man aged 18-30 years in good health. V is TRBV10-2 and J is TRBJ1-4; no reliable D call. Sequencing was done on a sample of memory CD8+ T cells sorted from blood. Subset denoted: CD45RO+ cells pooled with CCR7-negative TemRA cells. DNA of the CDR3: TGCGCCAGCAGTGAGCTCCGAGTCCGAAATGAAAAACTGTTTTTT. Its translation is CASSELRVRNEKLFF.